What follows describes a single TCR beta chain. Its antigen is undetermined. It was with a sample-barcoded 5' primer and a J-beta primer mix that a second PCR of roughly 7 to 12 cycles was run. Unique molecular identifiers of 12 random nucleotides labeled each cDNA. TCRdb processed the 5' RACE reads anew with MiXCR; each CDR3 protein has one entry. Of 1.4 million or so distinct CDR3 sequences in the sample, roughly 43% are singletons; the top ten hold just over 4%. The sample belongs to a study of blood T cells in healthy people across ages. Study-level points and caveats: Per million T cells, the diversity of TCR beta decreased roughly linearly as age advanced.

The sample, roughly 9.1 milliliters of peripheral blood, was drawn from each donor. RNA extraction gave at least 6 micrograms of total RNA per sample. CDR1 MNHNY and CDR2 SVGAGI come from the germline V gene (reference sequence). CDR3 length equals 16 residues. Between the trimmed V and J ends, which lost 2 bases and 3 bases, there was a span of 17 bases. Sequencing was carried out using blood. This TCR came from a woman aged 18-35 years in good health. J is TRBJ2-7 and V is TRBV6-6, with D unclear. In DNA form, the CDR3 reads TGTGCCAGCAGTTACCCGCCCGATGTGCTACGCTACGAGCAGTACTTC. Protein product: CASSYPPDVLRYEQYF.